This T cell receptor (beta chain) was profiled in a study of cytomegalovirus exposure and HLA in healthy donors (dated by TCRdb to about 2017). For the study in its entirety: An earlier analysis of approximately 640 of the donors reported 250 to 300 Gb of sequence data and some 120 million unique TCR beta sequences from 150 million to 200 million T cells. An early release that covered 640 HLA-typed donors contained about 300 gigabases of sequencing data and 75 million to 100 million unique TCR sequences. Of the approximately 400 genotyped donors, approximately 81% were placed in the genetic ancestry cluster associated with self-reported Caucasian donors. The aim of the study was to test whether cataloging public T cell receptors could identify signatures of past pathogen exposure. Using immunosequencing, the study profiled T cell repertoires from around 670 subjects and related those repertoires to cytomegalovirus serostatus. A separate validation cohort of 90 to 150 different subjects was used in addition to the 666-subject first cohort. To predict cytomegalovirus infection status, the study combined high-throughput TCR immunosequencing, statistical association of individual TCRs with disease status, and machine learning. A later analysis re-examined previously published TCR beta repertoires from 500 to 700 donors and added high-resolution HLA genotyping to investigate patterns of TCR occurrence. Rather than drawing on any new phenotypic data, the later analysis identified candidate immune exposures from TCR beta sequences and the way those sequences occurred across donors. An earlier analysis of roughly 580 of the donors used high-throughput TCR beta sequencing to judge whether each TCR beta V gene segment behaved as functional or pseudogenic. Donor age, sex, ethnicity and CMV serostatus were compiled together with the repertoire data. A later genetic analysis took genome-wide SNP genotypes for about 55% of the 666 donors and used that subset as a discovery cohort. Every discovery cohort repertoire had been produced on one sequencing platform. HLA typing included class I and class II loci at four-digit resolution. The number of typed donors differed by locus: roughly 629-630 for A, B, C, DRB1 and DQB1; about 520 for DQA1; 600 to 610 for DPA1; and around 470 for DPB1. Roughly 5 DR-DQ haplotypes were handled as single units for association and clustering because linkage in the cohort was strong. Among about 390 genotyped donors of the cohort, an average of 235,054 unique TCR beta nucleotide sequences were sequenced per donor, roughly 18% of them non-productive.

Libraries were constructed by the immunoSEQ multiplex PCR assay. For the multiplex PCR, a mixture combining 60 forward primers for TCR Vbeta segments and 13 reverse primers for TCR Jbeta segments was used. The CDR3 region of rearranged TCR beta genes was amplified from genomic DNA by a multiplex PCR assay. On the Illumina HiSeq System, the amplified TCR beta libraries were sequenced as 87-base-pair reads. The original methods were these. A later analysis tallied tens of millions of unique TCR beta chains across the 660 or so repertoires, and about 12 million of those chains were shared by two or more donors. To remove PCR and sequencing errors, raw reads were error-corrected and collapsed into unique sequences using a nearest-neighbor algorithm that merged closely related sequences. Alignment of CDR3 sequences to IMGT reference sequences was used to assign V, D and J gene segments. For a sequence to be retained, a match of at least six nucleotides was required to both a V gene segment and a J gene segment. A rearrangement counted as productive if the CDR3 had no stop codons and remained in frame with V and J, and every other rearrangement counted as non-productive. Following IMGT convention, CDR3 was defined as the stretch from the second conserved V-encoded cysteine to the conserved J-encoded phenylalanine. The earlier analysis of about 560 of the donors excluded any sequence lacking an unambiguous match to a single V gene segment. An earlier analysis of 587 of the donors called V segments functional above 56.7% productive rearrangements and segregating when the between-donor standard deviation exceeded 5%. A statistical classification framework was built for diagnosing cytomegalovirus status from the catalog of TCR beta chain sequences. A later analysis assigned V and J genes by comparing TCR nucleotide sequences with IMGT/GENE-DB human TR gene sequences. The TCRdist pipeline was used in a later analysis to assign CDR3 sequences and most-parsimonious VDJ recombination scenarios. In a later analysis, every TCR beta chain was defined by the combination of its CDR3 amino acid sequence and its V-gene family, and reads without a unique V-gene family were dropped. A later analysis removed several hundred highly shared, low-generation-probability nucleotide sequences to deal with suspected cross-contamination and a sequencing artifact. In a later analysis, a clonal expansion index was calculated for each public chain from normalized within-repertoire ranks of inferred template counts. A later analysis computed generation probabilities with a VDJ recombination model fitted to out-of-frame rearrangements, and checked the results against IGoR. In a later analysis, hypergeometric tests were used to score TCR-TCR, TCR-HLA and TCR-CMV co-occurrence, with a repertoire-size bias correction applied to TCR pairs. False discovery rates were estimated in a later analysis by permuting HLA or CMV assignments 20 times. In a later analysis, co-occurring TCRs were grouped using DBSCAN, with TCRdist sequence similarity added in when clustering inside HLA-allele-positive subsets. Repertoires with fewer than 30,000 or more than 120,000 public chains were left out of co-occurrence clustering, as were five repertoires with anomalous nucleotide sharing. This immuneACCESS table, as held by TCRdb, lists in-frame sequences with V and J called but not all clones. Of the missing ones, under half trace to an unresolved V gene in checked studies; the others have no known cause. V and J calls and clone size are as listed in that table; D and trimming were resolved from the DNA. A total of more than 85,000 clones appear in this sample, around four fifths of them only once. Roughly 6.2% of the sample is in the top ten clones.

From its cysteine to its phenylalanine, the CDR3 spans 17 amino acids. Here the CDR3 DNA is all that survives: 51 bases in frame from base 1. CDR1 and CDR2 are read off the germline V gene as MGHRA and YSYEKL. V loses 0 bases at its end and J loses 4 bases; junction bases beyond the gene matches: 9. The cohort comprised some 700 healthy bone marrow donors. All cohort members were sampled while nominally healthy, although unrecorded immune exposures were likely present. The donor tested CMV seropositive and was one of the 289 seropositive cohort members. Each donor provided a peripheral blood sample, and peripheral blood mononuclear cells were used for TCR beta sequencing. The Qiagen DNeasy Blood Extraction Kit was used to extract genomic DNA from the blood cell samples. On this clone itself: The specificity of this receptor is unknown. Qualities for individual bases were not recorded, and no much larger clone is one base off.

What the study reported, not specific to this receptor: The study gave a list of around 170 TCR beta chains associated with cytomegalovirus. The only immune exposure information available for the cohort was CMV serostatus. Because counts were too low, about 18 rarely observed V segments, including chromosome 9 orphons, were excluded from the earlier analysis of 587 of the donors. The authors suggested that the approach could potentially be extended to other disease states and immunological phenotypes. In an earlier analysis of some 540 of the donors, most TCR beta V segments appeared in productive rearrangements about 87% or about 30% of the time, broadly matching IMGT annotations. This cohort had only TCR beta chains sequenced, and the lack of alpha or paired-chain data limited which features could be detected. A further reported finding was that TCR beta sequences accurately predicted the HLA-A and HLA-B alleles for most subjects in the first cohort. HLA typing was unavailable for some donors at each locus, so association tests used only the typed subset. The presence/absence analyses assumed that sequencing depth was roughly uniform across donors, and that assumption may not be true. An association between a missense DCLRE1C variant and V-gene and J-gene trimming of TCR beta chains was found in a later genetic analysis and replicated in an independent cohort. When HLA alleles, especially DR and DQ, strongly co-occurred, attributing TCR associations to individual alleles was difficult. The 87-base-pair reads could not distinguish some IMGT-functional V segments, including TRBV6-2 and TRBV6-3, so those segments were excluded. The classifier was reported to diagnose cytomegalovirus status with high specificity and sensitivity in both the original and validation cohorts. Linkage disequilibrium might explain the correlated functional status among segregating V segments, but an unknown experimental factor could not be ruled out. According to a later analysis, most CMV-associated TCR beta chains appeared to be HLA-restricted, and the HLA associations seemed to be driven largely by CMV exposure. In a later analysis, TCR association rates were found to vary across HLA loci, with the most associated TCRs seen for DRB1 alleles and the fewest for HLA-C alleles. Three of the identified cytomegalovirus-associated TCR beta chains were confirmed in vitro to be specific for cytomegalovirus antigens. Compared with the approximately 700-donor mean, donors in an Asian-associated ancestry cluster had fewer N-insertions in productive TCRs, according to a later genetic analysis. A later analysis associated 16,951 TCR beta sequences with specific HLA alleles at a false discovery rate of 0.05. Across donors, most TCR sequences were observed very rarely, whereas some public TCRs were present in many individuals. Compared with equally common non-associated chains, HLA-associated TCR beta chains in a later analysis were more clonally expanded and had lower generation probabilities. The sequencing pipeline was judged likely to have produced a cluster of highly shared sequence variants as a technical artifact. According to a later analysis, parvovirus B19, influenza, CMV and Epstein-Barr virus appeared linked to several top co-occurrence clusters.

Specimen: PBMCs. This clonotype was sampled from a man between 25 and 39 years old in good health and CMV-seropositive. The sequence is built from TRBV4-1 and TRBJ2-3, with 8 central nucleotides matching TRBD2. The CDR3 region has the sequence CASSQEVTGGAADTQYF. In nucleotides, the sequence is TGCGCCAGCAGCCAAGAAGTTACGGGGGGGGCAGCAGATACGCAGTATTTT.